Listed below are T cell receptor beta chains from one sample, sequenced in a study of T cells in Graves' hyperthyroidism and ophthalmopathy. TCRdb recomputed calls from the multiplex PCR reads with MiXCR, one row per CDR3 protein. The table records fewer than 25,000 distinct CDR3 sequences, around 47% of them present only once. Source material: blood. The source of these receptors is a woman aged 40 to 50 with Graves' hyperthyroidism that later progressed to Graves' ophthalmopathy. Both conserved end residues are part of each CDR3. Each record gives: D gene, J gene, V gene, clone size, CDR3 DNA, CDR3 protein. A D gene is named only where the DNA matches it firmly. Clone sizes are given selectively: once, few, many, or a class where the clone is expanded.

d_gene: -; j_gene: TRBJ1-1; v_gene: TRBV11-3; abundance: many; CDR3nt: TGTGCCAGCAGCTTCAGCAACACGAACACTGAAGCTTTCTTT; CDR3aa: CASSFSNTNTEAFF
d_gene: TRBD2; j_gene: TRBJ2-1; v_gene: TRBV6-1; abundance: many; CDR3nt: TGTGCCAGCAGTGAGGATCCGGGACTAGGAGGTGAGCAGTTCTTC; CDR3aa: CASSEDPGLGGEQFF
d_gene: -; j_gene: TRBJ2-2; v_gene: TRBV2; abundance: medium-sized; CDR3nt: TGTGCCAGCAGTGTCCAGGGATCCGGGGAGCTGTTTTTT; CDR3aa: CASSVQGSGELFF
d_gene: TRBD2; j_gene: TRBJ2-1; v_gene: TRBV6-5; abundance: -; CDR3nt: TGTGCCAGCAGTTACGGGACTAGCGGTTACAATGAGCAGTTCTTC; CDR3aa: CASSYGTSGYNEQFF
d_gene: TRBD1; j_gene: TRBJ1-1; v_gene: TRBV19; abundance: -; CDR3nt: TGTGCCAGCATATGGACAGGTATGAACACTGAAGCTTTCTTT; CDR3aa: CASIWTGMNTEAFF
d_gene: TRBD1; j_gene: TRBJ1-4; v_gene: TRBV12-3/TRBV12-4; abundance: -; CDR3nt: TGTGCCAGCAGTTTCACAGGGGTGATAAATGAAAAACTGTTTTTT; CDR3aa: CASSFTGVINEKLFF
d_gene: TRBD1; j_gene: TRBJ1-1; v_gene: TRBV7-9; abundance: -; CDR3nt: TGTGCCAGCAGCGCGGACAGGGCAGGGGAAGCTTTCTTT; CDR3aa: CASSADRAGEAFF
d_gene: -; j_gene: TRBJ1-5; v_gene: TRBV6-6; abundance: -; CDR3nt: TGTGCCAGCAGTTACTTCGGGGGTAATCAGCCCCAGCATTTT; CDR3aa: CASSYFGGNQPQHF
d_gene: TRBD2; j_gene: TRBJ2-7; v_gene: TRBV20-1; abundance: -; CDR3nt: TGCAGTGCTAGCGGGAGGAGCTCCTACGAGCAGTACTTC; CDR3aa: CSASGRSSYEQYF
d_gene: TRBD1; j_gene: TRBJ1-2; v_gene: TRBV2; abundance: -; CDR3nt: TGTGCCAGCAGTGAACAGGGGGTTGGTAGTGGCTACACCTTC; CDR3aa: CASSEQGVGSGYTF
d_gene: -; j_gene: TRBJ1-6; v_gene: TRBV7-3; abundance: -; CDR3nt: TGTGCCACCCTGGGGGGGGTCCGAGGGAATTCGCCCCTCCACTTT; CDR3aa: CATLGGVRGNSPLHF
d_gene: -; j_gene: TRBJ2-1; v_gene: TRBV2; abundance: -; CDR3nt: TGTGCCAGCAGTGGGGGACCCCGGATAGACGGGAATGAGCAGTTCTTC; CDR3aa: CASSGGPRIDGNEQFF
d_gene: TRBD2; j_gene: TRBJ2-7; v_gene: TRBV15; abundance: -; CDR3nt: TGTGCCACCAGCAGTGGGGCTAGCGGAGTCTACGAGCAGTACTTC; CDR3aa: CATSSGASGVYEQYF
d_gene: -; j_gene: TRBJ2-7; v_gene: TRBV7-9; abundance: -; CDR3nt: TGTGCCAGCAGCTTAGTCGATGGTGGAAACTACGAGCAGTACTTC; CDR3aa: CASSLVDGGNYEQYF
d_gene: -; j_gene: TRBJ2-1; v_gene: TRBV6-4; abundance: -; CDR3nt: TGTGCCAGCAGTGACTCTAGCGTCAATGAGCAGTTCTTC; CDR3aa: CASSDSSVNEQFF
d_gene: -; j_gene: TRBJ2-2; v_gene: TRBV6-1; abundance: many; CDR3nt: TGTGCCAGCAGCGAGAATCCGCTTACTGGGGAGCTGTTTTTT; CDR3aa: CASSENPLTGELFF
d_gene: -; j_gene: TRBJ2-5; v_gene: TRBV5-1; abundance: many; CDR3nt: TGCGCCAGCCGGACCCCGGGCGTGGAGACCCAGTACTTC; CDR3aa: CASRTPGVETQYF
d_gene: TRBD2; j_gene: TRBJ2-1; v_gene: TRBV20-1; abundance: medium-sized; CDR3nt: TGCAGTGCTAGGGGACTAGGTGAGCAGTTCTTC; CDR3aa: CSARGLGEQFF
d_gene: -; j_gene: TRBJ2-1; v_gene: TRBV5-1; abundance: -; CDR3nt: TGCGCCAGCAGCCCAAGTTACGGGAGCTCCTACAATGAGCAGTTCTTC; CDR3aa: CASSPSYGSSYNEQFF
d_gene: TRBD1; j_gene: TRBJ2-7; v_gene: TRBV6-1; abundance: -; CDR3nt: TGTGCCAGCAGTGCCCGTGCCGGGACAGGATCCGACGGGCAGCACTTC; CDR3aa: CASSARAGTGSDGQHF
d_gene: TRBD1; j_gene: TRBJ1-2; v_gene: TRBV19; abundance: -; CDR3nt: TGTGCCAGTAAACCGGGACAGGGTTATGGCTACACCTTC; CDR3aa: CASKPGQGYGYTF
d_gene: TRBD1; j_gene: TRBJ1-1; v_gene: TRBV24-1; abundance: -; CDR3nt: TGTGCCACCAGAATCCGGGACAGGGGTGCGGACACTGAAGCTTTCTTT; CDR3aa: CATRIRDRGADTEAFF
d_gene: -; j_gene: TRBJ2-1; v_gene: TRBV24-1; abundance: -; CDR3nt: TGTGCCACCAGTGCCTATTCCCCGGGTGAGCAGTTCTTC; CDR3aa: CATSAYSPGEQFF
d_gene: -; j_gene: TRBJ1-1; v_gene: TRBV19; abundance: medium-sized; CDR3nt: TGTGCCAGTAGTATGTTCAGTGAAGCTTTCTTT; CDR3aa: CASSMFSEAFF
d_gene: -; j_gene: TRBJ2-7; v_gene: TRBV20-1; abundance: -; CDR3nt: TGCAGTGCTAGGAGTAGATGGGGGTACGAGCAGTACTTC; CDR3aa: CSARSRWGYEQYF